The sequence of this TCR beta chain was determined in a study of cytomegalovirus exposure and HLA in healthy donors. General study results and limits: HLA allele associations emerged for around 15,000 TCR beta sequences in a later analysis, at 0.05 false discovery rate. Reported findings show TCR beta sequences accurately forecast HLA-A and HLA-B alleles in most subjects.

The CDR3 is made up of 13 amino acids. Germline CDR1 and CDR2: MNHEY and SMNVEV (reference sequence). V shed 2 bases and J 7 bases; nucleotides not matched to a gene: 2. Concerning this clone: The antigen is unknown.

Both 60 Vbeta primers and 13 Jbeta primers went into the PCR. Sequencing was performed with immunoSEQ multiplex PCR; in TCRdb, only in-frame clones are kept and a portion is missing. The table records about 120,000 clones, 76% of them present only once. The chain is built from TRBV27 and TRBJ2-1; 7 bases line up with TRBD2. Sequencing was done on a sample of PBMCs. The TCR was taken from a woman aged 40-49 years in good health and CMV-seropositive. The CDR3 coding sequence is TGTGCCAGCAGTTTACCCGGGGGGAATGAGCAGTTCTTC. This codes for CASSLPGGNEQFF.